Detailed here is one T cell receptor (beta chain). The antigen is not known. Trimming removed 6 bases at V and 4 bases at J, with 15 bases between. There are 14 residues in the CDR3. This entry is derived from a study of CD8 T cells in ankylosing spondylitis. Whole-study results and caveats: In the blood and synovial fluid of reactive arthritis, some motif variants had been previously reported.

TCRdb analysed the 5' RACE reads with MiXCR anew, one entry per CDR3 protein. In the table there are just under 350,000 distinct CDR3 sequences, about 15% of which are singletons. The specimen sequenced was blood, either unsorted or a sorted T cell fraction (not recorded which). This sequence was found in a male donor with ankylosing spondylitis or in good health (not recorded which). This rearrangement joins TRBV12-3 or TRBV12-4 to TRBJ1-2, with D tentatively TRBD1 (6 bases). The chain's CDR3 is CASRGRGTGYGYTF. The CDR3 DNA follows: TGTGCCAGCAGGGGAAGGGGGACCGGCTATGGCTACACCTTC.